Below, 17 T cell receptor beta chains from the same sample are listed, as sequenced in a study of cytomegalovirus exposure and HLA in healthy donors. The PCR contained 60 Vbeta and 13 Jbeta primers. Some clones are missing from TCRdb's copy, which holds only in-frame ones; the method was immunoSEQ multiplex PCR. The sample yields around 200,000 clones, 77% seen once. The sequenced material came from PBMCs. The receptor source for this set is a woman aged 55-69 years in good health and CMV-seropositive.

This clone was counted between two and nine times. This chain joins TRBV10-3 and TRBJ1-2, with TRBD1 matching 7 bases. This CDR3 has 14 residues. V lost 5 bases to trimming and J lost 6 bases; unmatched junction nucleotides: 9. CDR1 is ENHRY and CDR2 is SYGVKD in the germline V gene. The DNA of the CDR3 is TGTGCCATCAGTTGGCAGGGGGATGGGGATGGCTACACCTTC. Translation: CAISWQGDGDGYTF.

This clone turned up a few times. J is TRBJ1-2 and V is TRBV5-4; a weak D match, TRBD1 (6 bases). V was pared by 4 bases and J by 5 bases, with 15 bases between. Germline CDR1 SGHNT, CDR2 YYREEE (reference sequence). CDR3 length equals 14 residues. Here the CDR3 DNA reads TGTGCCAGCAGCGTGGACAGCTTTGGGTATGGCTACACCTTC. As protein: CASSVDSFGYGYTF.

The rearrangement links TRBV28 to TRBJ2-7, with D tentatively TRBD2 (5 bases). In germline, CDR1 is MDHEN, CDR2 SYDVKM. The CDR3 runs 15 residues. V shed 6 bases and J shed 1 base, with 16 bases lying between them. CDR3 sequence reads: CASSPDGGPSYEQYF. As DNA, the CDR3 is TGTGCCAGCAGCCCGGACGGAGGCCCTTCCTACGAGCAGTACTTC.

This clone was seen a single time. This rearrangement joins TRBV15 to TRBJ2-7; 8 bases line up with TRBD2. Germline assignment: CDR1 LNHNV and CDR2 YYDKDF (reference sequence). With V trimmed by 5 bases and J by 1 base, 7 bases remained unmatched. This CDR3 is 15 amino acids long. The CDR3 sequence: CATSGRLARSYEQYF. For the CDR3, the DNA is TGTGCCACCAGCGGAAGACTAGCGAGATCCTACGAGCAGTACTTC.

This clone was detected once. The junction departs from germline at one end; a sequencing error may be responsible. This chain uses TRBV5-6 with TRBJ2-7; maybe TRBD2 (5 bases). Per the germline V gene, CDR1 is SGHDT and CDR2 is YYEEEE. The CDR3 has 15 residues. The CDR3 DNA is TGTGCCAGCAGCTCAGGACTTAATCCTTCCTTCGAGCAGTACTTC. This translates into CASSSGLNPSFEQYF. Supplemented by reference TRBV5-6 and TRBJ2-7, the full variable domain reads DAGVTQSPTHLIKTRGQQVTLRCSPKSGHDTVSWYQQALGQGPQFIFQYYEEEERQRGNFPDRFSGHQFPNYSSELNVNALLLGDSALYLCASSSGLNPSFEQYFGPGTRLTVT.

The chain couples TRBV14 to TRBJ2-3; 7 bases are a match to TRBD2. The CDR3 consists of 16 residues. The germline V gene encodes CDR1 SGHDN and CDR2 FVKESK. J was trimmed by 3 bases and V by 2 bases; bases with no gene match: 8. CDR3 sequence reads: CASSQTMGRETDTQYF. CDR3 in DNA: TGTGCCAGCAGCCAAACTATGGGGAGGGAAACAGATACGCAGTATTTT.

This clone was found once. The chain joins TRBV2 to TRBJ2-5; 8 nucleotides line up with TRBD2. Germline trimming cut 2 bases from V and 4 bases from J; bases unmatched to any gene: 6. Germline V gene lookup returns CDR1 SNHLY and CDR2 FYNNEI. This CDR3 region has 15 residues. CDR3 nucleotides: TGTGCCAGCAGTGAAATAGCGGGATCCGGAGAGACCCAGTACTTC. As protein: CASSEIAGSGETQYF.

The genes are TRBV7-8 and TRBJ2-5; D is possibly TRBD1 (5 bases). The V end was cut by 4 bases, the J end by 5 bases, with 8 bases between. The CDR3 length is 12 residues. CDR1 and CDR2 (germline): SGHVS, FQNEAQ. CDR3 in amino acids: CASSSGAETQYF. The CDR3 DNA is TGTGCCAGCAGCTCTGGGGCGGAGACCCAGTACTTC.

The chain employs TRBV28 and TRBJ2-5; tentatively, D is TRBD2 (5 bases). This CDR3 is built from 13 residues. Germline CDR1 is MDHEN and CDR2 is SYDVKM. The germline V and J ends were trimmed by 2 bases and 7 bases, with 11 bases remaining between them. Written as DNA, the CDR3 is TGTGCCAGCAGTTTACCCCTAGGAGGGACCCAGTACTTC. Its protein is CASSLPLGGTQYF.

The rearrangement links TRBV5-1 to TRBJ1-3; the D is unclear. CDR3 length: 16 residues. The germline V gene encodes CDR1 SGHRS and CDR2 YFSETQ. The germline V and J ends were trimmed by 0 bases and 4 bases, with 14 bases remaining between them. CDR3 DNA sequence: TGCGCCAGCAGCTTGGCCACAGTAGGCTCGGGAAACACCATATATTTT. It yields the protein CASSLATVGSGNTIYF. The full variable domain, completed using reference TRBV5-1 and TRBJ1-3, is KAGVTQTPRYLIKTRGQQVTLSCSPISGHRSVSWYQQTPGQGLQFLFEYFSETQRNKGNFPGRFSGRQFSNSRSEMNVSTLELGDSALYLCASSLATVGSGNTIYFGEGSWLTVV.

The chain uses TRBV5-1 and TRBJ2-1; TRBD1 agrees at 9 bases. The germline V gene encodes CDR1 SGHRS and CDR2 YFSETQ. Unmatched junction bases numbered 9, after V lost 1 base and J lost 10 bases. The CDR3 covers 15 residues. CDR3 coding DNA: TGCGCCAGCAGCTTGATGGGGACAGGGAGGCGCGAGCAGTTCTTC. As protein: CASSLMGTGRREQFF.

The chain joins TRBV27 to TRBJ1-3; D is undetermined. The CDR3 has 14 residues. The V and J ends lost 6 bases and 2 bases respectively, with 11 bases between them. From germline, CDR1 is MNHEY and CDR2 SMNVEV (reference sequence). Here the CDR3 DNA reads TGTGCCAGCAGAGAGGGTTTGCCTGGAAACACCATATATTTT. Its translation: CASREGLPGNTIYF.

The V gene is TRBV2, the J gene TRBJ1-5; D remains unclear. Germline V gene data show CDR1 as SNHLY and CDR2 as FYNNEI. Trimming removed 2 bases at V and 4 bases at J, with 9 bases between. The CDR3 runs 14 residues. The CDR3 is CASSEIRVNQPQHF. DNA for the CDR3: TGTGCCAGCAGTGAAATCCGAGTGAATCAGCCCCAGCATTTT.

The rearrangement uses TRBV4-2 and TRBJ2-5; D may be TRBD2 (5 bases). Germline loops: CDR1 LGHNA, CDR2 YNFKEQ. Trimming took off 1 base at V and 3 bases at J, with 12 bases between the two ends. This CDR3 is built from 15 residues. The CDR3 DNA follows: TGTGCCAGCAGCCAAGGCCCGGGGTCTGAAGAGACCCAGTACTTC. Translating it yields CASSQGPGSEETQYF.

The rearrangement links TRBV7-6 to TRBJ1-4, with TRBD1 identical over 10 bases. The CDR3 is 15 amino acids. Germline values: CDR1 SGHVS, CDR2 FNYEAQ. Losses at the gene ends were 5 bases for V and 8 bases for J; bases not matched to a gene: 8. The CDR3 sequence is CASSLTGTGDEKLFF. The CDR3, as DNA: TGTGCCAGCAGCCTAACCGGGACAGGGGACGAAAAACTGTTTTTT.

The V call is TRBV6-6, the J call TRBJ2-5; TRBD2 agrees at 7 bases. Germline V CDR1 and CDR2: MNHNY, SVGAGI (reference sequence). The CDR3 contains 15 residues. V shed 6 bases and J 3 bases; nucleotides not matched to a gene: 10. The CDR3 region has the DNA TGTGCCAGCAGGGATCCGGGAGGAACCAAAGAGACCCAGTACTTC. This sequence encodes CASRDPGGTKETQYF.

The chain links TRBV7-2 to TRBJ2-3; TRBD2 matches at 7 bases. J gave up 1 base and V 3 bases, and 4 bases lay outside the gene matches. The CDR3 extends over 15 amino acids. From germline, CDR1 is SGHTA and CDR2 FQGNSA. CDR3 DNA: TGTGCCAGCAGCTTCCCAACTAGCGGCACAGATACGCAGTATTTT. This codes for CASSFPTSGTDTQYF.